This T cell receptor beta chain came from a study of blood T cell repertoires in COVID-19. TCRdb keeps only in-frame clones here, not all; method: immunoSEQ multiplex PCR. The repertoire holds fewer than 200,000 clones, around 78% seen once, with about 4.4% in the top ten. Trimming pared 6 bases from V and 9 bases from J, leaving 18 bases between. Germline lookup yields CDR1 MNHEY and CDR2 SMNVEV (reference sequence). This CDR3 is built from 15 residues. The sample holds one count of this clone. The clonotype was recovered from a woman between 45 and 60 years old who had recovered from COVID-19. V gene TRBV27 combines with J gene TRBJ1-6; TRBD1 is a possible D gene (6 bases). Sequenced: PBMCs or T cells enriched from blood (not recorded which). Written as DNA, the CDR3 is TGTGCCAGCAGCTGGGGCAGGGGTGGCGGTTCACCCCTCCACTTT. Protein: CASSWGRGGGSPLHF.